This T cell receptor beta chain stems from a study of T cell responses to AZD1222 COVID-19 vaccine. On this clone itself: Its target is not known.

Some clones are missing from TCRdb's copy, which holds only in-frame ones; the method was immunoSEQ multiplex PCR. There are 150,000 to 180,000 clones in the sample; about nine tenths occur only once, and approximately 1.8% lies in the top ten. Germline CDR1 reads MGHRA; CDR2 reads YSYEKL. The CDR3 is 12 residues long. V dropped 0 bases and J dropped 5 bases, with 4 bases sitting between them. Overall study results and limits: Donors were largely white British and mainly female; clonal diversity was possibly underestimated. Two AZD1222 doses significantly raised spike-specific TCR breadth and depth over controls. Baseline seropositivity characterized only a handful of AZD1222 recipients. Repertoires were collected only later (after the peak T cell response had occurred).

The rearrangement links TRBV4-1 to TRBJ2-5; D is uncertain. Material: peripheral blood, obtained on day 0 of AZD1222 vaccination. The clonotype originates from an adult in good health. CDR3 region: CASSQDLETQYF. Here the CDR3 DNA reads TGCGCCAGCAGCCAAGATCTGGAGACCCAGTACTTC.